This TCR beta chain was obtained from a study of blood T cell repertoires in COVID-19. Study-wide context: Samples representing acute and convalescent COVID-19 were sourced from the United States, Italy and Spain.

This clone was seen once. V shed 5 bases and J shed 8 bases, with 15 bases lying between them. CDR3 length equals 13 residues. The data were produced by immunoSEQ multiplex PCR, yet TCRdb's version contains in-frame clones alone and is incomplete. Of about 260,000 clones detected, around 86% appear once; the ten largest clones hold about 5%. The material sequenced was peripheral blood. This chain joins TRBV12-3 or TRBV12-4 and TRBJ1-2; D is undetermined. The receptor was isolated from a woman aged 55-75 years with COVID-19, enrolled during active disease. The CDR3 nucleotides read TGTGCCAGCAGTCCCGACCAAAAACAGGGCTACACCTTC. Amino acids: CASSPDQKQGYTF.